This passage covers 4 T cell receptor beta chains from one sample sequenced in a study of OX40 agonist ivuxolimab in advanced cancers. TCRdb keeps only in-frame clones here, not all; method: immunoSEQ multiplex PCR. Here the sample spans some 12,000 clones, around 74% being singletons. The sequencing used CD4+ or CD8+ T cells sorted from blood, collected in a trial of the OX40 agonist ivuxolimab. The receptor source for this set is an adult with an advanced solid tumor such as melanoma, head and neck, liver or kidney cancer.

J is TRBJ2-5 and V is TRBV4-1; 12 positions agree with TRBD2. Germline assignment: CDR1 MGHRA and CDR2 YSYEKL. The CDR3 totals 19 residues. J gave up 5 bases and V 5 bases, and 18 bases lay outside the gene matches. CDR3 region: CASSSRRVSLAGGQETQYF. The CDR3 region has the DNA TGCGCCAGCAGCTCCCGGCGGGTATCGCTAGCGGGGGGGCAGGAGACCCAGTACTTC.

V usage is TRBV25-1 and J usage is TRBJ1-5; D ambiguous. The CDR3 totals 14 residues. V lost 5 bases and J 0 bases, leaving 8 bases between the germline ends. Germline V gene data show CDR1 as MGHDK and CDR2 as SYGVNS. CDR3 bases: TGTGCCAGCAGTACGTCAGGTAGCAATCAGCCCCAGCATTTT. Its protein is CASSTSGSNQPQHF. Complete variable domain (other parts from reference TRBV25-1 and TRBJ1-5): EADIYQTPRYLVIGTGKKITLECSQTMGHDKMYWYQQDPGMELHLIHYSYGVNSTEKGDLSSESTVSRIRTEHFPLTLESARPSHTSQYLCASSTSGSNQPQHFGDGTRLSIL.

This sequence joins TRBV19 and TRBJ1-4; 8 bases match TRBD1. Germline V lookup: CDR1 LNHDA, CDR2 SQIVND (reference sequence). The CDR3 has 17 residues. V lost 0 bases, J lost 4 bases, and 7 bases stayed unmatched. CDR3 sequence (DNA): TGTGCCAGTAGTATAGATCTGGGACAGGAGGTTAATGAAAAACTGTTTTTT. Protein: CASSIDLGQEVNEKLFF. The variable domain in full, completed from reference TRBV19 and TRBJ1-4, reads DGGITQSPKYLFRKEGQNVTLSCEQNLNHDAMYWYRQDPGQGLRLIYYSQIVNDFQKGDIAEGYSVSREKKESFPLTVTSAQKNPTAFYLCASSIDLGQEVNEKLFFGSGTQLSVL.

V gene TRBV10-1 combines with J gene TRBJ2-3; 9 positions match TRBD2. This CDR3 spans 16 amino acids. Germline-derived CDR1 and CDR2 are WNHNN and SYGVQD (reference sequence). V lost 7 bases, J lost 4 bases, and 12 bases stayed unmatched. CDR3 DNA sequence: TGCGCCAGCATCCACCTCGCGGGAGGGGATCCAGATACGCAGTATTTT. This sequence encodes CASIHLAGGDPDTQYF.